The TCR beta chain described here comes from a study of blood T cell repertoires in COVID-19. Overall study: Samples taken during acute and convalescent COVID-19 were collected in the United States, Italy and Spain. Sample material is recorded as cDNA or gDNA derived from T cells, B-cell-depleted T cells, or PBMCs.

In the original analysis: Amplified reference gene primers provided the basis for estimating nucleated cell counts. Sequencing was performed with immunoSEQ multiplex PCR; in TCRdb, only in-frame clones are kept and a portion is missing. D and trimming come from the DNA, and the V and J calls and clone size come from that table. Of about 81,000 clones detected, approximately 90% appear once; the ten largest clones hold more than 10%. Germline CDR1 SGDLS, CDR2 YYNGEE. V gave up 4 bases and J gave up 1 base; unmatched junction bases: 8. The CDR3 is 15 amino acids. Specimen: peripheral blood. The receptor comes from a man aged 65 to 85 with active or convalescent COVID-19. The chain uses TRBV9 and TRBJ2-7; 7 positions agree with TRBD1. The CDR3 sequence is CASSPMAGGSYEQYF. CDR3 bases: TGTGCCAGCAGCCCGATGGCAGGGGGATCCTACGAGCAGTACTTC.